These 9 T cell receptor beta chains were sequenced from one sample in a study of shared clonotypes between healthy human individuals. Profiling relied on immunoSEQ multiplex PCR, and the TCRdb table lists in-frame clones only, not all of them. The data show about 2,500,000 clones, with around 90% seen just once and over 0.12% held by the top ten. Source material: naive CD4+ T cells sorted from blood. The sample's subset: CD45RA+ positively selected. Receptors originate from a man aged 18 to 30 in good health.

The V call is TRBV6-1, the J call TRBJ2-1, with a tentative D call TRBD1 (6 bases). The germline CDR1 and CDR2 sequences are MNHNS and SASEGT. Trimming took 5 bases from V and 5 from J, leaving 16 bases between them. The CDR3 runs 15 residues. Here the CDR3 reads CASSLLPGQNNEQFF. The CDR3 nucleotides read TGTGCCAGCAGTCTATTACCGGGACAAAACAATGAGCAGTTCTTC.

The chain has TRBV7-8 and TRBJ2-1, with D unclear. V was clipped by 3 bases and J by 5 bases, with 20 bases between them. The CDR3 has 17 amino acids. CDR1 and CDR2 from the germline V gene are SGHVS and FQNEAQ. The CDR3 DNA is TGTGCCAGCAGCTTCCTCCAAGGAAGCGATCTCCACAATGAGCAGTTCTTC. It codes for CASSFLQGSDLHNEQFF.

A single count supports this clone. The rearrangement links TRBV12-5 to TRBJ2-5; 8 bases fit TRBD1. CDR3 size: 14 residues. Germline V gives CDR1 LGHNT, CDR2 FRNRAP. V dropped 3 bases and J dropped 1; count of bases not matched to a gene: 1. The CDR3, as DNA: TGTGCTAGTGGTTTAGGGACAGGCCAAGAGACCCAGTACTTC. Its protein is CASGLGTGQETQYF.

The chain uses TRBV14 and TRBJ2-1; D gene unclear. The V end lost 4 bases, the J end lost 0 bases, and 10 bases lay between the germline ends. CDR1 SGHDN and CDR2 FVKESK come from the germline V gene. This CDR3 comprises 15 residues. The CDR3 reads CASSLFLSSYNEQFF. Written as DNA, the CDR3 is TGTGCCAGCAGCCTCTTTCTCAGCTCCTACAATGAGCAGTTCTTC.

V and J are TRBV11-1 and TRBJ2-7, with D hard to call. V lost 3 bases and J lost 0, with 6 bases in between. CDR1 is SGHAT, CDR2 FQDESV, per germline (reference sequence). This CDR3 is 13 amino acids long. CDR3 sequence reads: CASSLKNSYEQYF. CDR3 coding DNA: TGTGCCAGCAGCTTGAAGAACTCCTACGAGCAGTACTTC.

The chain recombines TRBV2 with TRBJ2-2, with D hard to call. V lost 1 base and J 7 bases, leaving 10 bases between the germline ends. The CDR3 runs 14 residues. Germline V gene lookup returns CDR1 SNHLY and CDR2 FYNNEI. The CDR3 sequence: CASSEVAPSGELFF. DNA of the CDR3: TGTGCCAGCAGTGAAGTAGCTCCAAGCGGGGAGCTGTTTTTT.

This clone was detected a few times. The chain links TRBV10-3 to TRBJ2-7; D uncertain. V dropped 11 bases and J dropped 2 bases, with 13 bases sitting between them. CDR1 ENHRY and CDR2 SYGVKD come from the germline V gene. The CDR3 has 12 amino acids. The DNA of the CDR3 is TGTGCCGTTCGAGATACAACCTACGAGCAGTACTTC. Protein product: CAVRDTTYEQYF.

The rearrangement joins TRBV28 to TRBJ1-2; D not resolved. This CDR3 comprises 13 residues. Trimming left V 5 bases short and J 7 bases short, with 14 bases between. CDR1 MDHEN and CDR2 SYDVKM come from the germline V gene. CDR3 protein: CASSVSQSPGYTF. The CDR3 DNA is TGTGCCAGCAGTGTTTCCCAAAGTCCTGGCTACACCTTC.

The chain employs TRBV10-3 and TRBJ2-7; 9 bases are a match to TRBD1. Germline trimming cut 3 bases from V and 7 bases from J; bases unmatched to any gene: 4. Germline V gene lookup returns CDR1 ENHRY and CDR2 SYGVKD. The CDR3 runs to 13 residues. The CDR3 nucleotides are TGTGCCATCAGTGACCAGGGACAGGGAGAGCAGTACTTC. Translation: CAISDQGQGEQYF.